This TCR beta chain was captured by sequencing in a study of beta chain features in type 1 diabetes. Study information: No age, gender or cell yield differences were seen between patients and healthy donors.

Study-level points and caveats: More deletions and fewer insertions at VDJ junctions were seen in type 1 diabetes patients. People with Type 1 diabetes carried modestly yet significantly shorter TCRB CDR3s in all four CD4+ subsets.

Deletions cut 2 bases from V and 4 bases from J, with 10 bases between. Germline-derived CDR1 and CDR2 are MNHNY and SVGAGI (reference sequence). This CDR3 spans 14 amino acids. The authors took one heparinised blood draw, averaging roughly 120 mL, from each donor. Isolation of CD4+ naive, central memory, regulatory and stem cell-like memory cells was achieved by sorting via CD45RO/CCR7/CD25/CD127/CD95/CD27. Expressed TCRB transcripts were sequenced, since all the RNA that had been isolated was reverse transcribed. Profiled with immunoSEQ multiplex PCR; TCRdb holds only in-frame clones, not every one. The sample carries around 650,000 clones, around an eighth recorded once. This clone appeared a few times. Its matching antigen is unknown.

The specimen was naive CD4+ T cells from blood. This chain connects TRBV6-6 to TRBJ2-3; TRBD2 might be the D (7 bases). This TCR derives from a man aged 30 to 45 with type 1 diabetes. The CDR3 protein is CASSYEGGPDTQYF. DNA of the CDR3: TGTGCCAGCAGTTACGAGGGGGGGCCAGATACGCAGTATTTT.